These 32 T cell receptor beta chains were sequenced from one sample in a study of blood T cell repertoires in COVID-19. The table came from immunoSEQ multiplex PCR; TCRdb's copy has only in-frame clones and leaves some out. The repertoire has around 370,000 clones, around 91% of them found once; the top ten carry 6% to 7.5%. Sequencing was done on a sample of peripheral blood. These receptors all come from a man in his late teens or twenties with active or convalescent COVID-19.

The DNA for the CDR3 is TGTGCCAGCTCCGGCGGGGGAGGTGGGACAGATACGCAGTATTTT. This sequence encodes CASSGGGGGTDTQYF. This rearrangement joins TRBV28 to TRBJ2-3; 7 bases line up with TRBD2. V was pared by 8 bases and J by 3 bases, with 11 bases of the junction left unmatched. Germline CDR1 reads MDHEN; CDR2 reads SYDVKM. The CDR3 covers 15 residues.

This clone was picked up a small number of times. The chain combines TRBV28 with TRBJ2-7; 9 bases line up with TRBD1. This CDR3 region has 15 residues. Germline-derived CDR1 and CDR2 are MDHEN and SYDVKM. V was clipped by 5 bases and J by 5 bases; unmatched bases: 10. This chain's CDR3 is CASSKRDRVRNEQYF. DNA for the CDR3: TGTGCCAGCAGTAAACGGGACAGGGTTCGGAACGAGCAGTACTTC.

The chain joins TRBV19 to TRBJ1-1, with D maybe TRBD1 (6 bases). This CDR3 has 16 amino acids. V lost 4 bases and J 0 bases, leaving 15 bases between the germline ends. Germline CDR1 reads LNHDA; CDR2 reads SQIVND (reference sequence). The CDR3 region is CASSTSAGVMNTEAFF. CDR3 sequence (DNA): TGTGCCAGTAGTACCTCGGCAGGGGTTATGAACACTGAAGCTTTCTTT.

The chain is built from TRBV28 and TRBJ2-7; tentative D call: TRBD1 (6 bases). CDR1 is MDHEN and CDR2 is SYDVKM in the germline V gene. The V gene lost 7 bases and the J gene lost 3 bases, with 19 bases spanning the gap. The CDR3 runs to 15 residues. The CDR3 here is CASTTLGEGGYEQYF. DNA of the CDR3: TGTGCCAGCACGACTCTCGGGGAAGGGGGCTACGAGCAGTACTTC.

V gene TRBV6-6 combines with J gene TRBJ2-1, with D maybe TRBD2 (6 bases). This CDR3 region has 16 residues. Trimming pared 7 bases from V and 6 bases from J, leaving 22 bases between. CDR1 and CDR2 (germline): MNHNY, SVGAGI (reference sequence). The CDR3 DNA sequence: TGTGCCAGCACCCTACCCCCCAATAGCGGCCCCAATGAGCAGTTCTTC. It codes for CASTLPPNSGPNEQFF.

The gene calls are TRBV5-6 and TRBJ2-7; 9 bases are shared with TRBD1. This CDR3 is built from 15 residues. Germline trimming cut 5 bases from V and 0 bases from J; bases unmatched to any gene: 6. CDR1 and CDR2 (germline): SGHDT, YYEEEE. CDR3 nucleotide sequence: TGTGCCAGCAGTCCCGGGACAGGGATCTCCTACGAGCAGTACTTC. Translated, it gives CASSPGTGISYEQYF.

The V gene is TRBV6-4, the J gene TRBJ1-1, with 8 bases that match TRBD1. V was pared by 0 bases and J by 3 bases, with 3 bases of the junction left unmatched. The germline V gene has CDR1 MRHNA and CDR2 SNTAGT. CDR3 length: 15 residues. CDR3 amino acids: CASSDSVTGDTEAFF. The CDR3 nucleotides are TGTGCCAGCAGTGACTCGGTGACAGGGGACACTGAAGCTTTCTTT.

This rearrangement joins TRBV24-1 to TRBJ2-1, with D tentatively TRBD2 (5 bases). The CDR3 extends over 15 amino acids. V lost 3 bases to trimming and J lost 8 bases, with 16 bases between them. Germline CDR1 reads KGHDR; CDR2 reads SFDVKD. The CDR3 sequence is CATSDQRLPRDEQFF. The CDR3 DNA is TGTGCCACCAGTGATCAGCGGCTCCCCCGGGATGAGCAGTTCTTC.

CDR3 region: CASSLRGTANEKLFF. The CDR3 DNA is TGTGCCAGCAGTTTAAGGGGGACAGCTAATGAAAAACTGTTTTTT. The chain uses TRBV27 and TRBJ1-4, with 7 nucleotides matching TRBD1. V gave up 2 bases and J gave up 3 bases; unmatched junction bases: 3. The CDR3 has 15 amino acids. The V gene's germline CDR1 is MNHEY and CDR2 SMNVEV (reference sequence).

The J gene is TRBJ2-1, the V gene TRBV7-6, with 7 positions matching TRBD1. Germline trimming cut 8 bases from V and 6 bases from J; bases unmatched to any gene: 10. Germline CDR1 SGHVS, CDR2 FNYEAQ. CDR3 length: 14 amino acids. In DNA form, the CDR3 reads TGTGCCAGCGTGAGGGGGCCAGGGGGCAATGAGCAGTTCTTC. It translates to CASVRGPGGNEQFF.

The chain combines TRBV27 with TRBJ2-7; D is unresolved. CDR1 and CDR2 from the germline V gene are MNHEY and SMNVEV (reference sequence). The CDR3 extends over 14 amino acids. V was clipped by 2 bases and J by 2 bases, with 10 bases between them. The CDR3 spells CASSLGHLAYEQYF. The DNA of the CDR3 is TGTGCCAGCAGTTTAGGCCACCTGGCCTACGAGCAGTACTTC.

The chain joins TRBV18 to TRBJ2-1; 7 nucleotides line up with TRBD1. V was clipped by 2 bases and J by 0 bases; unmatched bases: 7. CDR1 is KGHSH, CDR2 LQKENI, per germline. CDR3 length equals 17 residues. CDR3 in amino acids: CASSPTTGLSSYNEQFF. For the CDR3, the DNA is TGTGCCAGCTCACCAACGACAGGGCTTTCCTCCTACAATGAGCAGTTCTTC.

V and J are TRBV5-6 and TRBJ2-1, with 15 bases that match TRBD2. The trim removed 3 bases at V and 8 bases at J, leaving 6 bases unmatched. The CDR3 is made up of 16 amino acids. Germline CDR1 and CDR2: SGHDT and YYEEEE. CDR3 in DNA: TGTGCCAGCAGCTGGAGGACTAGCGGGGGGGCCTATGAGCAGTTCTTC. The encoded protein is CASSWRTSGGAYEQFF.

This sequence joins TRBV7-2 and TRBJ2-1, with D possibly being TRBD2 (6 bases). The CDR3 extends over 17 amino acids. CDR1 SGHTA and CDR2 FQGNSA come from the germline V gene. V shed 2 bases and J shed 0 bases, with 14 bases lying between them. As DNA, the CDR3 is TGTGCCAGCAGCTTATTAGGGGACTCGAGCTCCTACAATGAGCAGTTCTTC. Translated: CASSLLGDSSSYNEQFF. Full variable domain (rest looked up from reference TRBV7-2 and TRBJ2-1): GAGVSQSPSNKVTEKGKDVELRCDPISGHTALYWYRQSLGQGLEFLIYFQGNSAPDKSGLPSDRFSAERTGGSVSTLTIQRTQQEDSAVYLCASSLLGDSSSYNEQFFGPGTRLTVL.

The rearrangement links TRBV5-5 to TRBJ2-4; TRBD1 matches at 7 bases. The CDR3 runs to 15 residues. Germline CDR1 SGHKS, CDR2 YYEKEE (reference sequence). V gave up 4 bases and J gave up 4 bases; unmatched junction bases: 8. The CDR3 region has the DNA TGTGCCAGCAGCCCCCCAACAGGGGATAAAAACATTCAGTACTTC. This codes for CASSPPTGDKNIQYF.

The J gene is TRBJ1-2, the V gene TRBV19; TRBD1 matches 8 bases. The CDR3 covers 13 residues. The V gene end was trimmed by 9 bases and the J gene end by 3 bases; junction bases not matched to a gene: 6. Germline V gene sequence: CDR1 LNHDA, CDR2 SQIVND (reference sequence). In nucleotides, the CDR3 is TGTGCCAGCCGGGCGGGACAGGACTATGGCTACACCTTC. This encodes CASRAGQDYGYTF.

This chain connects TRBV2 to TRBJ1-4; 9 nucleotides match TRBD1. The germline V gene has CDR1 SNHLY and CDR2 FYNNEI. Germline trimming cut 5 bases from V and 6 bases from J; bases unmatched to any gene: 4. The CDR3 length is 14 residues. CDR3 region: CASSTDRGDEKLFF. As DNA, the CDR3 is TGTGCCAGCAGTACCGACAGGGGGGATGAAAAACTGTTTTTT. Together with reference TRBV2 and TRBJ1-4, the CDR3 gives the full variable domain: EPEVTQTPSHQVTQMGQEVILRCVPISNHLYFYWYRQILGQKVEFLVSFYNNEISEKSEIFDDQFSVERPDGSNFTLKIRSTKLEDSAMYFCASSTDRGDEKLFFGSGTQLSVL.

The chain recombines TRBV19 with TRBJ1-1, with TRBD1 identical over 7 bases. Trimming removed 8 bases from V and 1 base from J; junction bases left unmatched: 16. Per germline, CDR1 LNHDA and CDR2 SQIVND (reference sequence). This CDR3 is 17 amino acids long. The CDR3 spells CASWDSNMKGGNTEAFF. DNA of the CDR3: TGTGCCAGTTGGGACAGTAATATGAAGGGGGGGAACACTGAAGCTTTCTTT.

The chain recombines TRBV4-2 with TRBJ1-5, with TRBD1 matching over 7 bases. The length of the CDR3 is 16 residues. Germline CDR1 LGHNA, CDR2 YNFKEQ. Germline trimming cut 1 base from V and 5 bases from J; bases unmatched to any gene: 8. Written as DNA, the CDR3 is TGTGCCAGCAGCCAAGGGATAGGGACAGAGGATCAGCCCCAGCATTTT. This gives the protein CASSQGIGTEDQPQHF.

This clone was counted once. The CDR3 region has the DNA TGTGCCAGCAGCCGTCAGGGTACGGGACAGGGGGCAGGGGAGCAGTACTTC. Its translation: CASSRQGTGQGAGEQYF. This sequence joins TRBV7-9 and TRBJ2-7; 12 nucleotides agree with TRBD1. CDR1 is SEHNR and CDR2 is FQNEAQ in the germline V gene (reference sequence). Trimming took 5 bases from V and 7 from J; bases not matched to a gene: 15. The CDR3 covers 17 residues.

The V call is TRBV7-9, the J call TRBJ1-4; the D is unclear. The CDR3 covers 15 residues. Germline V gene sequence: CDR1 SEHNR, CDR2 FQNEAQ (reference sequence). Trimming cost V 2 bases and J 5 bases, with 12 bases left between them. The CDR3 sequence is CASSLYSQLNEKLFF. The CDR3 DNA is TGTGCCAGCAGCTTATACAGTCAGCTCAATGAAAAACTGTTTTTT.

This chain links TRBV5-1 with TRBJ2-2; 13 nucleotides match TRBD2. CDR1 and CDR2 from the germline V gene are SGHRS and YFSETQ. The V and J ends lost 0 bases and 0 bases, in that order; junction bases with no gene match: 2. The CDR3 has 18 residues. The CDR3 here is CASSLGLAGGANTGELFF. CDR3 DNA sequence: TGCGCCAGCAGCTTGGGACTAGCGGGGGGTGCGAACACCGGGGAGCTGTTTTTT.

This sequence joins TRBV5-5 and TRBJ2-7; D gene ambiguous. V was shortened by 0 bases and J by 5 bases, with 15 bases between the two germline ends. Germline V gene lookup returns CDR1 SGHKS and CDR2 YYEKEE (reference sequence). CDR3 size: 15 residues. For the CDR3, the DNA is TGTGCCAGCAGCTTGGCCGTTACGGGTTCCGACGAGCAGTACTTC. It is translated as CASSLAVTGSDEQYF. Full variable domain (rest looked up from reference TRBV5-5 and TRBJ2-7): DAGVTQSPTHLIKTRGQQVTLRCSPISGHKSVSWYQQVLGQGPQFIFQYYEKEERGRGNFPDRFSARQFPNYSSELNVNALLLGDSALYLCASSLAVTGSDEQYFGPGTRLTVT.

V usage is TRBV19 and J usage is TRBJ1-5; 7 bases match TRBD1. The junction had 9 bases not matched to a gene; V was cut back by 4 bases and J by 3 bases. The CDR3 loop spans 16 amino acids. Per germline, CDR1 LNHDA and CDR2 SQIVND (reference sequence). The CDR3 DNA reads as TGTGCCAGTAGTAAGACGGGACAGCTACTCAATCAGCCCCAGCATTTT. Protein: CASSKTGQLLNQPQHF. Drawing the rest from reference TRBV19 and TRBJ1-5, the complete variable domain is DGGITQSPKYLFRKEGQNVTLSCEQNLNHDAMYWYRQDPGQGLRLIYYSQIVNDFQKGDIAEGYSVSREKKESFPLTVTSAQKNPTAFYLCASSKTGQLLNQPQHFGDGTRLSIL.

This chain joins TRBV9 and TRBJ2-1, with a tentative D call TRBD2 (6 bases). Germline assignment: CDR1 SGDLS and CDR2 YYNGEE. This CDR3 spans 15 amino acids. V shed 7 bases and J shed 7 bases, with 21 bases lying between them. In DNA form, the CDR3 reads TGTGCCAGCGCAGAGGACTACCGAAGGTGGAATGAGCAGTTCTTC. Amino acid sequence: CASAEDYRRWNEQFF.

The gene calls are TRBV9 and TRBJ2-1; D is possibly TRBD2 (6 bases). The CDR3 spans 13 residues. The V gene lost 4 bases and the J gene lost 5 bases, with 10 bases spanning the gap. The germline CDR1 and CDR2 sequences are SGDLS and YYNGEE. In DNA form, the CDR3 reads TGTGCCAGCAGCCTAGCGAGGAACAATGAGCAGTTCTTC. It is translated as CASSLARNNEQFF.

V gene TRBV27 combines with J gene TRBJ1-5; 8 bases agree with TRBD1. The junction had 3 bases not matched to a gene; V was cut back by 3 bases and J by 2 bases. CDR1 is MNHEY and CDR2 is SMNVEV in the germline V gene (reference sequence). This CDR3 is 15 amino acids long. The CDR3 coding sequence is TGTGCCAGCAGTTTCAGGGGGCGAGGCAATCAGCCCCAGCATTTT. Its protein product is CASSFRGRGNQPQHF.

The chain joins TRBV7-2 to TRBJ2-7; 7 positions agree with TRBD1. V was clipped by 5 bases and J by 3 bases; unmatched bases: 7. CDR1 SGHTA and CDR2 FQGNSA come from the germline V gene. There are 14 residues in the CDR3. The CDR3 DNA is TGTGCCAGCAGCGCCGACGGGACAGACTACGAGCAGTACTTC. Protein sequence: CASSADGTDYEQYF.

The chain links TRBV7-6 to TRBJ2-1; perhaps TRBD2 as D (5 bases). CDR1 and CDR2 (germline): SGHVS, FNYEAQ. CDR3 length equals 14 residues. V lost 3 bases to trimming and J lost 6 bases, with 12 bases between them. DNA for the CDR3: TGTGCCAGCAGCTTTTTGAGGGCCCGCAATGAGCAGTTCTTC. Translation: CASSFLRARNEQFF.

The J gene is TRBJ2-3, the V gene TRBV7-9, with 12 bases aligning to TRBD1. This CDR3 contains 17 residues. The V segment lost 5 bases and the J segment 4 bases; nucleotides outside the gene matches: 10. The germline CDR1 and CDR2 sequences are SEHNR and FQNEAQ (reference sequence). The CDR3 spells CASSPEPGQGAPDTQYF. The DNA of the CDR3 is TGTGCCAGCAGCCCGGAGCCGGGACAGGGGGCCCCAGATACGCAGTATTTT.

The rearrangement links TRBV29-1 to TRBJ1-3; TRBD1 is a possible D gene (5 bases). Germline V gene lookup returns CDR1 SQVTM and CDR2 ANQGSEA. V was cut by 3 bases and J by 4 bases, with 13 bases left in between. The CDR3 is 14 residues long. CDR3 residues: CSVDVGLSGNTIYF. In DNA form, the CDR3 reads TGCAGCGTTGATGTGGGGCTATCGGGAAACACCATATATTTT. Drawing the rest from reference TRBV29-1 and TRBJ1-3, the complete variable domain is SAVISQKPSRDICQRGTSLTIQCQVDSQVTMMFWYRQQPGQSLTLIATANQGSEATYESGFVIDKFPISRPNLTFSTLTVSNMSPEDSSIYLCSVDVGLSGNTIYFGEGSWLTVV.

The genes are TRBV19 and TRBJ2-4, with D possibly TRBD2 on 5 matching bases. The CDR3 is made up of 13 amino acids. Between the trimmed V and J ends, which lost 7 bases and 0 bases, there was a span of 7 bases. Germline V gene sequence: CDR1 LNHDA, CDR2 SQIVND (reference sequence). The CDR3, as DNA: TGTGCCAGTAATCGGGGAGCCAAAAACATTCAGTACTTC. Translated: CASNRGAKNIQYF.